This entry describes one TCR beta chain. This sample was taken from a study of blood T cell repertoires in COVID-19. Sequenced by immunoSEQ multiplex PCR; TCRdb stores in-frame clones only, minus some. Of 380,000 or so clones listed, about 89% are singletons. Sequencing was done on a sample of peripheral blood. This sequence was found in a middle-aged man with acute or convalescent COVID-19.

The CDR3, as DNA: TGTGCCAGCAGTGCTCAGGTGGGGGGGGAAGGGTCACCCCTCCACTTT. Translating it yields CASSAQVGGEGSPLHF. V usage is TRBV6-1 and J usage is TRBJ1-6; maybe TRBD1 (5 bases). This CDR3 has 16 amino acids. Germline V gene data show CDR1 as MNHNS and CDR2 as SASEGT. Trimming removed 4 bases from V and 10 bases from J, with 20 bases in between.